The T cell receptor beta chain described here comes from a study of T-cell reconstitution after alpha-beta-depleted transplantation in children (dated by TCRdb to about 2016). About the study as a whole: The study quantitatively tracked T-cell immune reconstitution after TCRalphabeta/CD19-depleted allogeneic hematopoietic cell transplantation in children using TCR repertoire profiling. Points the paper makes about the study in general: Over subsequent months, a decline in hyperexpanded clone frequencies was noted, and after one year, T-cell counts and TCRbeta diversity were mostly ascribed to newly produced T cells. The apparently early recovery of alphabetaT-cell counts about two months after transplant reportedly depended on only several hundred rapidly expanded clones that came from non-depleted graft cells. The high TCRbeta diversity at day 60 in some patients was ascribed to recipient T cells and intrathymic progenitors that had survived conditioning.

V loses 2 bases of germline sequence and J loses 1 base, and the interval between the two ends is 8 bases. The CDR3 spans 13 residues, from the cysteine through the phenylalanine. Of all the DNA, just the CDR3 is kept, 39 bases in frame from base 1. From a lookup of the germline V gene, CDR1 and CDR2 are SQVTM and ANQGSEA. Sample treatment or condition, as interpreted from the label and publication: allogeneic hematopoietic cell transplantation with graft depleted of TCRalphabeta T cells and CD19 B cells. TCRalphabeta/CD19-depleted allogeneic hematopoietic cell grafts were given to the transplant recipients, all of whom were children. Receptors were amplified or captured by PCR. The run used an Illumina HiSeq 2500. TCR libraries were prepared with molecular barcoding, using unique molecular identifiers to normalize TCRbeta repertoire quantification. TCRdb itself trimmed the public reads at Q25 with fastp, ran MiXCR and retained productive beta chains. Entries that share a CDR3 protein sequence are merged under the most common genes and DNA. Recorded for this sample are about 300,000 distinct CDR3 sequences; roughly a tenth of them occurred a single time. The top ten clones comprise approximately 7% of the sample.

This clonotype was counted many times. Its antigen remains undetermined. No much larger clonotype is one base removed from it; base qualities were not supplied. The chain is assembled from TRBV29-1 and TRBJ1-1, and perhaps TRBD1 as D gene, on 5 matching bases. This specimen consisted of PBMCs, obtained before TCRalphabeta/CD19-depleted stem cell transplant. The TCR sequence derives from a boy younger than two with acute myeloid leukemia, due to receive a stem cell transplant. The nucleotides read TGCAGCGTTGAACGTGGGGGGAACACTGAAGCTTTCTTT. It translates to CSVERGGNTEAFF.